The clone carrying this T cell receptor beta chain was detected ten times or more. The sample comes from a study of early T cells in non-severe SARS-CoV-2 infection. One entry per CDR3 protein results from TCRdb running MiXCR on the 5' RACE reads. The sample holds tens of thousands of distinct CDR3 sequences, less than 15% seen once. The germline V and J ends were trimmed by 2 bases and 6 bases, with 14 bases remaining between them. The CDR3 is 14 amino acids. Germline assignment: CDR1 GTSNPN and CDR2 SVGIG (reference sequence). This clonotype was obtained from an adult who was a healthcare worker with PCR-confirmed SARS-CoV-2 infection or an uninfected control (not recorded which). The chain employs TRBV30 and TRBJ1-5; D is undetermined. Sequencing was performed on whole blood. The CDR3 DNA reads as TGTGCCTGGAGTACTGGGGTAAATTTTCAGCCCCAGCATTTT. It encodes CAWSTGVNFQPQHF.